This TCR beta chain was found in a study of cytomegalovirus exposure and HLA in healthy donors. Overall study results and limits: Reported results showed that the classifier diagnosed cytomegalovirus status with high specificity and sensitivity.

Germline V gene sequence: CDR1 MNHNS, CDR2 SASEGT. With 2 bases clipped from V and 3 bases from J, the junction kept 3 bases outside the gene matches. The CDR3 sequence is 15 residues long. As regards this clone: The antigen remains unidentified.

The PCR ran on 60 Vbeta and 13 Jbeta primers. Measured with immunoSEQ multiplex PCR; TCRdb has only the in-frame clones, and not every one. The repertoire includes 130,000 or so clones, roughly 88% of them detected once, and 2.5% to 3.5% sits in the top ten. The receptor was isolated from a woman younger than 35 in good health and CMV-seropositive. The rearrangement joins TRBV6-1 to TRBJ2-3; 9 nucleotides line up with TRBD2. Sample: PBMCs. CDR3 sequence (DNA): TGTGCCAGCAGTGAACTAGCGGGGAGTACAGATACGCAGTATTTT. This codes for CASSELAGSTDTQYF.